This TCR beta chain appears in the sequencing data of a study of T cells after posttransplantation cyclophosphamide. Overall study findings and caveats: Donor-recipient repertoire similarity was low at 1-2 months, rising over year one. After PTCy, TRB diversity resembled that of CNI/methotrexate controls.

This related bone marrow graft donor gave peripheral blood on the day of marrow donation. This clone was counted ten times or more. Its antigen is unidentified. The V and J ends lost 8 bases and 4 bases respectively, with 6 bases between them. The CDR3 sequence is 11 residues long. Repertoires were generated with immunoSEQ multiplex PCR, while TCRdb's copy carries only in-frame clones and drops some. This sample has 34,000 or so clones, each found more than once. Sequenced sample: PBMCs. The chain has TRBV12-3 or TRBV12-4 and TRBJ1-3; D is unclear. This clonotype originated in a woman aged 45-65 years in good health and a related stem cell transplant donor. The CDR3 region has the DNA TGTGCCAGCCGGTCGGGAAACACCATATATTTT. This translates into CASRSGNTIYF.